The 13 T cell receptor beta chains listed next were all sequenced from one sample in a study of CD8 T cells in ankylosing spondylitis. The study, taken as a whole, reports: Typical of ankylosing spondylitis blood, it appeared, was a TCR beta motif of eight highly homologous variants.

Each CDR3 protein is one row after TCRdb ran MiXCR on the 5' RACE reads. Among a few hundred thousand distinct CDR3 sequences, around 17% were seen once, and the ten largest hold 40% to 50%. Which antigens these TCRs recognize remains unknown. What was sequenced was blood, either unsorted or a sorted T cell fraction (not recorded which). The receptors originated from a male donor with ankylosing spondylitis.

This sequence joins TRBV20-1 and TRBJ2-5, with TRBD1 identical over 7 bases. The CDR3 is made up of 16 amino acids. Germline CDR1 is DFQATT and CDR2 is SNEGSKA (reference sequence). After removal of 2 bases from V and 4 bases from J, the junction contained 13 bases not matched to a gene. CDR3 sequence reads: CSARNYEQGRGETQYF. The CDR3 DNA reads TGCAGTGCTAGAAACTACGAACAGGGGCGTGGAGAGACCCAGTACTTC.

The genes are TRBV7-9 and TRBJ2-5; 8 nucleotides line up with TRBD1. The CDR3 covers 15 residues. The junction had 8 bases not matched to a gene; V was cut back by 3 bases and J by 5 bases. Germline values: CDR1 SEHNR, CDR2 FQNEAQ (reference sequence). CDR3 DNA sequence: TGTGCCAGCAGCTTCCGTGCGGACAGGGTTGAGACCCAGTACTTC. Protein product: CASSFRADRVETQYF.

The chain recombines TRBV20-1 with TRBJ2-3, with no clear D. The V gene lost 4 bases and the J gene lost 4 bases, with 15 bases spanning the gap. Germline values: CDR1 DFQATT, CDR2 SNEGSKA (reference sequence). The CDR3 extends over 14 amino acids. The CDR3 coding sequence is TGCAGTGCTATTAGGGTCTACACCCCAGATACGCAGTATTTT. This codes for CSAIRVYTPDTQYF.

The V gene is TRBV7-6, the J gene TRBJ2-7, with 8 nucleotides matching TRBD2. With 5 bases clipped from V and 0 bases from J, the junction kept 9 bases outside the gene matches. Germline CDR1 reads SGHVS; CDR2 reads FNYEAQ. The CDR3 is made up of 16 amino acids. CDR3 sequence: CASSTNRGGHSYEQYF. The CDR3 nucleotides read TGTGCCAGCAGCACTAACCGGGGGGGGCACTCCTACGAGCAGTACTTC. Drawing the rest from reference TRBV7-6 and TRBJ2-7, the complete variable domain is GAGVSQSPRYKVTKRGQDVALRCDPISGHVSLYWYRQALGQGPEFLTYFNYEAQQDKSGLPNDRFSAERPEGSISTLTIQRTEQRDSAMYRCASSTNRGGHSYEQYFGPGTRLTVT.

The V gene is TRBV12-3 or TRBV12-4, the J gene TRBJ2-2; perhaps D is TRBD1 or TRBD2 (6 bases each). CDR3 length equals 13 residues. V was trimmed by 9 bases and J by 5 bases, leaving 13 bases between them. The CDR3 region has the DNA TGTGCCAGTGGTGGGGGGCCGACCGGGGAGCTGTTTTTT. It specifies CASGGGPTGELFF.

The V and J genes are TRBV5-1 and TRBJ2-1; D not resolved. Trimming took 7 bases from V and 8 from J, leaving 16 bases between them. CDR1 SGHRS and CDR2 YFSETQ come from the germline V gene. The CDR3 loop spans 13 amino acids. As DNA, the CDR3 is TGCGCCAGCCAAGACCCGCTTTCCTATGAGCAGTTCTTC. Translation gives CASQDPLSYEQFF.

On this clonotype itself: One end of the junction is discordant with germline, which a read error may explain. The gene calls are TRBV12-3 or TRBV12-4 and TRBJ2-7; TRBD2 aligns across 11 bases. The CDR3 extends over 13 amino acids. This CDR3 is CASSLSLAGGLRF. The CDR3 nucleotides read TGTGCCAGCAGTTTAAGTCTAGCGGGGGGCCTGAGGTTC.

V gene TRBV30 combines with J gene TRBJ2-1, with 8 nucleotides matching TRBD2. The CDR3 totals 15 residues. Trimming at V came to 2 bases and at J to 8 bases, leaving 11 bases not matched to a gene. Germline-derived CDR1 and CDR2 are GTSNPN and SVGIG (reference sequence). For the CDR3, the DNA is TGTGCCTGGAGTCTCGGGTCTAGCGGGTTCGATGAGCAGTTCTTC. Translating it yields CAWSLGSSGFDEQFF.

This clonotype was picked up a small number of times. The chain has TRBV4-3 and TRBJ2-6; tentative D call: TRBD1 (5 bases). V lost 0 bases to trimming and J lost 1 base, with 10 bases between them. CDR1 is LGHNA and CDR2 is YSLEER in the germline V gene. The CDR3 has 17 residues. The CDR3 loop is CASSQEGAGSGANVLTF. The CDR3 nucleotides read TGCGCCAGCAGCCAAGAAGGTGCAGGGTCTGGGGCCAACGTCCTGACTTTC.

This clonotype was seen a few times. The V and J genes are TRBV11-2 and TRBJ2-5; D possibly corresponds to TRBD2 (5 bases). The V gene lost 2 bases and the J gene lost 5 bases, with 9 bases spanning the gap. CDR3 length equals 13 residues. Germline V gene data show CDR1 as SGHAT and CDR2 as FQNNGV. CDR3 sequence (DNA): TGTGCCAGCAGCTTAATCCCGGGGGAGACCCAGTACTTC. Protein product: CASSLIPGETQYF.

This clonotype was seen only a few times. This chain links TRBV12-3 or TRBV12-4 with TRBJ1-1; D is possibly TRBD1 (5 bases). The CDR3 runs 14 residues. V shed 6 bases and J shed 6 bases, with 17 bases lying between them. CDR3 loop: CASSRDLGFSEAFF. The DNA of the CDR3 is TGTGCCAGCAGCCGGGACCTGGGGTTTTCTGAAGCTTTCTTT.

This clonotype was seen only a few times. The rearrangement joins TRBV9 to TRBJ2-1; D perhaps matches TRBD2 (6 bases). Looked up from germline, CDR1 is SGDLS and CDR2 is YYNGEE. The CDR3 is 15 amino acids. The V and J ends lost 0 bases and 3 bases respectively, with 10 bases between them. Here the CDR3 DNA reads TGTGCCAGCAGCGTAGCGGGAGAGATCTACAATGAGCAGTTCTTC. Translated, it gives CASSVAGEIYNEQFF.

This chain links TRBV6-5 with TRBJ1-1; D call uncertain. Germline V gene data show CDR1 as MNHEY and CDR2 as SVGAGI. The CDR3 is 15 amino acids. V was trimmed by 2 bases and J by 0 bases, leaving 10 bases between them. Here the CDR3 DNA reads TGTGCCAGCAGTTACAGTGTCAGTATGAACACTGAAGCTTTCTTT. Translation: CASSYSVSMNTEAFF.